These 28 T cell receptor beta chains were sequenced from one sample in a study of T cell repertoires in cytomegalovirus infection. No antigens are known for them. TCRdb fed the reads into MiXCR, producing one record per CDR3 protein. In the table there are a few hundred thousand distinct CDR3 sequences, approximately 46% of which are singletons. The sequenced sample was cultured PBMCs, obtained from culture after CMV antigen stimulation. The receptors here all came from a human donor in good health (CMV status not recorded). Some clones in this sample may be carry-over from other donors' samples.

The V call is TRBV19, the J call TRBJ1-3, with TRBD1 matching 7 bases. The CDR3 totals 14 residues. The junction had 10 bases not matched to a gene; V was cut back by 7 bases and J by 7 bases. Germline CDR1 reads LNHDA; CDR2 reads SQIVND (reference sequence). The CDR3, as DNA: TGTGCCAGTAATGACAGGGCAGGGTGGAACACCATATATTTT. Translating it yields CASNDRAGWNTIYF.

CDR3 DNA: TGTGCCAGCAGCTTACCTAGGGACAGGGTCATCTACGAGCAGTACTTC. It translates to CASSLPRDRVIYEQYF. The chain joins TRBV7-2 to TRBJ2-7; 9 nucleotides match TRBD1. With 2 bases clipped from V and 3 bases from J, the junction kept 8 bases outside the gene matches. The CDR3 sequence is 16 residues long. CDR1 and CDR2 from the germline V gene are SGHTA and FQGNSA. Complete variable domain (other parts from reference TRBV7-2 and TRBJ2-7): GAGVSQSPSNKVTEKGKDVELRCDPISGHTALYWYRQSLGQGLEFLIYFQGNSAPDKSGLPSDRFSAERTGGSVSTLTIQRTQQEDSAVYLCASSLPRDRVIYEQYFGPGTRLTVT.

The chain joins TRBV12-3 or TRBV12-4 to TRBJ1-5, with D tentatively TRBD1 (6 bases). The CDR3 extends over 16 amino acids. Trimming removed 7 bases at V and 2 bases at J, with 18 bases between. The CDR3 loop reads CASTYYGGQGNQPQHF. The CDR3 nucleotides read TGTGCCAGCACTTATTACGGGGGGCAAGGCAATCAGCCCCAGCATTTT.

This clonotype was detected a few times. In DNA form, the CDR3 reads TGTGCTAGTGGTCCGCCTGGTTGGCCTAACTATGGCTACACCTTC. Protein sequence: CASGPPGWPNYGYTF. J is TRBJ1-2 and V is TRBV12-5, with D unclear. The ends were cut back, 5 bases at V and 0 bases at J, with 13 bases in the middle. The CDR3 has 15 residues. Germline V gives CDR1 LGHNT, CDR2 FRNRAP. Based on the CDR3 plus reference TRBV12-5 and TRBJ1-2, the full variable domain is DARVTQTPRHKVTEMGQEVTMRCQPILGHNTVFWYRQTMMQGLELLAYFRNRAPLDDSGMPKDRFSAEMPDATLATLKIQPSEPRDSAVYFCASGPPGWPNYGYTFGSGTRLTVV.

This clonotype has only one observation. Since a much larger clone is just one base distant, this may be a read error. The gene calls are TRBV7-4 and TRBJ2-3; D ambiguous. Germline CDR1 reads SGHVT; CDR2 reads SQSDAQ. V lost 2 bases to trimming and J lost 1 base, with 7 bases between them. The CDR3 contains 14 residues. DNA of the CDR3: TGTGCCAGCAGCTTAATGGGCCGCACAGATACGCAGTATTTT. Its translation: CASSLMGRTDTQYF.

There are a few counts of this clonotype. The rearrangement joins TRBV6-5 to TRBJ2-3; possible D gene TRBD2, 6 bases. CDR1 is MNHEY, CDR2 SVGAGI, per germline. The CDR3 runs to 15 residues. V lost 2 bases and J 1 base, leaving 10 bases between the germline ends. The CDR3 DNA sequence: TGTGCCAGCAGTTACCGCGGGGCCCGCACAGATACGCAGTATTTT. Protein sequence: CASSYRGARTDTQYF.

The chain uses TRBV7-8 and TRBJ2-1; possible D gene TRBD2, 6 bases. V lost 5 bases to trimming and J lost 8 bases, with 10 bases between them. Looked up from germline, CDR1 is SGHVS and CDR2 is FQNEAQ. This CDR3 is 12 amino acids long. CDR3 bases: TGTGCCAGCAGCCAACCGGGGGATGAGCAGTTCTTC. This codes for CASSQPGDEQFF.

This clonotype was detected only a few times. This sequence joins TRBV7-7 and TRBJ2-7; D is possibly TRBD1 (6 bases). V lost 1 base, J lost 0 bases, and 10 bases lay in between. This CDR3 comprises 15 residues. Germline CDR1 reads SSHAT; CDR2 reads FNYEAQ (reference sequence). CDR3 nucleotide sequence: TGTGCCAGCAGCTTAGGGGTAGGGGGCTCCTACGAGCAGTACTTC. Encoded protein: CASSLGVGGSYEQYF. The full variable domain, with the rest looked up from reference TRBV7-7 and TRBJ2-7, is GAGVSQSPRYKVTKRGQDVTLRCDPISSHATLYWYQQALGQGPEFLTYFNYEAQPDKSGLPSDRFSAERPEGSISTLTIQRTEQRDSAMYRCASSLGVGGSYEQYFGPGTRLTVT.

This clonotype has just a few counts. The rearrangement links TRBV7-2 to TRBJ2-2; TRBD2 is a possible D gene (5 bases). The V gene lost 1 base and the J gene lost 3 bases, with 15 bases spanning the gap. CDR3 length: 17 amino acids. Germline CDR1 reads SGHTA; CDR2 reads FQGNSA. The CDR3, as DNA: TGTGCCAGCAGCTTAGATGCCAGCGGCATCTACACCGGGGAGCTGTTTTTT. Protein: CASSLDASGIYTGELFF.

The rearrangement uses TRBV6-8 and TRBJ1-4; the D is unclear. V dropped 7 bases and J dropped 8 bases, with 17 bases sitting between them. Per germline, CDR1 MNHGY and CDR2 SAAAGT. The CDR3 contains 14 residues. In DNA, the CDR3 is TGTGCCAGCACTGACGCTACGGAGCGGGAAAAACTGTTTTTT. The encoded protein is CASTDATEREKLFF.

CDR3 DNA: TGTGCCAGCAGCCCCCTGCCGGGCGGTGATACGCAGTATTTT. It specifies CASSPLPGGDTQYF. The gene calls are TRBV2 and TRBJ2-3, with unresolved D. V was shortened by 6 bases and J by 6 bases, with 16 bases between the two germline ends. The CDR3 has 14 residues. CDR1 is SNHLY, CDR2 FYNNEI, per germline. Using reference TRBV2 and TRBJ2-3 for the parts outside the CDR3, the full variable domain is EPEVTQTPSHQVTQMGQEVILRCVPISNHLYFYWYRQILGQKVEFLVSFYNNEISEKSEIFDDQFSVERPDGSNFTLKIRSTKLEDSAMYFCASSPLPGGDTQYFGPGTRLTVL.

This clonotype was recorded once. The rearrangement uses TRBV2 and TRBJ2-1; 10 nucleotides align to TRBD1. The CDR3 spans 14 residues. With V trimmed by 6 bases and J by 10 bases, 9 bases remained unmatched. CDR1 and CDR2 (germline): SNHLY, FYNNEI. The CDR3 DNA reads TGTGCCAGCAGGGGGGGACAGGGGCTCACCGAGCAGTTCTTC. Translation gives CASRGGQGLTEQFF.

The chain links TRBV7-2 to TRBJ2-5, with D possibly being TRBD1 (5 bases). Germline CDR1 SGHTA, CDR2 FQGNSA. The CDR3 totals 14 residues. Trimming cost V 5 bases and J 1 base, with 11 bases left between them. CDR3 sequence (DNA): TGTGCCAGCAGCGAACGACAGTTCCAAGAGACCCAGTACTTC. Its protein is CASSERQFQETQYF.

A few counts support this clonotype. The CDR3 DNA sequence: TGTGCCAGCAGCTTAGCCCCCCGGACAGGGACTAGGAACACTGAAGCTTTCTTT. This encodes CASSLAPRTGTRNTEAFF. The V call is TRBV7-2, the J call TRBJ1-1; 8 bases fit TRBD1. Per germline, CDR1 SGHTA and CDR2 FQGNSA. V shed 0 bases, J shed 1 base, and the junction held 10 bases outside the gene matches. The CDR3 covers 18 residues.

The chain joins TRBV12-3 or TRBV12-4 to TRBJ2-5; 13 bases match TRBD2. V shed 7 bases, J shed 1 base, and the junction held 12 bases outside the gene matches. The CDR3 extends over 18 amino acids. For the CDR3, the DNA is TGTGCCAGCACAAGTATTGCGGGACTAGCGGGACTCCAAGAGACCCAGTACTTC. Residues: CASTSIAGLAGLQETQYF.

The genes are TRBV6-2 or TRBV6-3 and TRBJ2-5; D is unresolved. The CDR3 is 14 amino acids. CDR1 is MNHEY, CDR2 SVGEGT, per germline. Trimming cost V 2 bases and J 2 bases, with 9 bases left between them. CDR3 loop: CASSYLSRQETQYF. CDR3 DNA: TGTGCCAGCAGTTACCTTTCAAGGCAAGAGACCCAGTACTTC.

This clonotype has a handful of counts. The chain links TRBV11-2 to TRBJ1-2; no definite D call. Germline V lookup: CDR1 SGHAT, CDR2 FQNNGV. V lost 4 bases, J lost 2 bases, and 17 bases lay in between. This CDR3 has 16 residues. The CDR3 spells CASSSPQSRENYGYTF. The CDR3 nucleotides read TGTGCCAGCAGCTCACCCCAGTCTCGGGAAAACTATGGCTACACCTTC.

The chain has TRBV6-5 and TRBJ1-2, with 8 positions matching TRBD1. Germline V gene sequence: CDR1 MNHEY, CDR2 SVGAGI. J was trimmed by 5 bases and V by 6 bases; bases with no gene match: 14. The CDR3 has 16 residues. CDR3 loop: CASSPNTGTGLYGYTF. DNA of the CDR3: TGTGCCAGCAGCCCGAATACCGGGACAGGCCTTTATGGCTACACCTTC.

As concerns this clonotype: The junction differs from germline at one of its ends, possibly a read error. The chain recombines TRBV4-1 with TRBJ1-2; weak D call: TRBD1 (5 bases). Germline assignment: CDR1 MGHRA and CDR2 YSYEKL. The CDR3 contains 14 residues. CDR3 bases: TGTGCCAGCAGTCGCCTTGGGGCAGGGCCGGGCTACACCTTC. This sequence encodes CASSRLGAGPGYTF.

The CDR3 is CASSRLRTSGVSEQFF. In DNA form, the CDR3 reads TGCGCCAGCAGCCGACTACGCACTAGCGGGGTTTCTGAGCAGTTCTTC. This chain links TRBV4-3 with TRBJ2-1, with TRBD2 matching over 10 bases. Germline V lookup: CDR1 LGHNA, CDR2 YSLEER. This CDR3 comprises 16 residues. V shed 4 bases, J shed 9 bases, and the junction held 12 bases outside the gene matches.

The CDR3 loop reads CASSFRGNQPQHF. The CDR3 coding sequence is TGTGCCAGCAGTTTCAGGGGCAATCAGCCCCAGCATTTT. This chain connects TRBV6-2 or TRBV6-3 to TRBJ1-5; perhaps TRBD1 as D (5 bases). This CDR3 is 13 amino acids long. Per germline, CDR1 MNHEY and CDR2 SVGEGT. Trimming took off 4 bases at V and 2 bases at J, with 6 bases between the two ends.

V usage is TRBV5-4 and J usage is TRBJ2-3; 9 bases agree with TRBD2. CDR3 length: 16 residues. V lost 3 bases and J lost 4; bases outside the gene matches: 9. Germline loops: CDR1 SGHNT, CDR2 YYREEE (reference sequence). This CDR3 is CASSSEAGGNPDTQYF. The CDR3 DNA follows: TGTGCCAGCAGCTCAGAAGCGGGGGGAAACCCAGATACGCAGTATTTT. Full variable domain (rest looked up from reference TRBV5-4 and TRBJ2-3): ETGVTQSPTHLIKTRGQQVTLRCSSQSGHNTVSWYQQALGQGPQFIFQYYREEENGRGNFPPRFSGLQFPNYSSELNVNALELDDSALYLCASSSEAGGNPDTQYFGPGTRLTVL.

This clonotype showed up just a few times. The chain recombines TRBV12-3 or TRBV12-4 with TRBJ2-1, with TRBD1 matching 10 bases. The V and J ends lost 6 bases and 2 bases, in that order; junction bases with no gene match: 4. The CDR3 has 15 amino acids. In DNA, the CDR3 is TGTGCCAGCAGACCTGGGACAGGGGCCTACAATGAGCAGTTCTTC. Residues: CASRPGTGAYNEQFF.

The V call is TRBV7-9, the J call TRBJ2-1, with D possibly being TRBD2 (6 bases). Between the trimmed V and J ends, which lost 10 bases and 11 bases, there was a span of 21 bases. Germline CDR1 reads SEHNR; CDR2 reads FQNEAQ (reference sequence). This CDR3 has 13 amino acids. In nucleotides, the CDR3 is TGTGCCACCGGGGGAAAAGGTTCGAATAAGCAGTTCTTC. Encoded protein: CATGGKGSNKQFF.

This clonotype has just a few counts. The V call is TRBV28, the J call TRBJ1-2; no firm D call. Germline values: CDR1 MDHEN, CDR2 SYDVKM. This CDR3 contains 13 residues. V was pared by 7 bases and J by 2 bases, with 11 bases between. The CDR3 here is CASMRRTNYGYTF. The CDR3 nucleotides read TGTGCCAGCATGCGGCGCACCAACTATGGCTACACCTTC.

The rearrangement links TRBV7-9 to TRBJ1-2; 7 positions agree with TRBD1. The length of the CDR3 is 16 residues. Germline V gene sequence: CDR1 SEHNR, CDR2 FQNEAQ (reference sequence). The ends lost 3 bases at V and 7 bases at J; junction bases unmatched: 14. CDR3 amino acids: CASSFDWAGGKVGYTF. In DNA, the CDR3 is TGTGCCAGCAGCTTTGACTGGGCAGGGGGAAAGGTTGGCTACACCTTC.

The rearrangement uses TRBV4-3 and TRBJ2-7; 8 nucleotides match TRBD2. Germline assignment: CDR1 LGHNA and CDR2 YSLEER. The V and J ends lost 0 bases and 2 bases, in that order; junction bases with no gene match: 9. This CDR3 has 17 amino acids. The CDR3 reads CASSQDLLPGLAYEQYF. The CDR3 bases are TGCGCCAGCAGCCAAGACCTTCTCCCGGGACTAGCCTACGAGCAGTACTTC.

CDR3 sequence: CASSRGSGTEAFF. DNA for the CDR3: TGTGCCAGCAGCCGGGGGTCGGGCACTGAAGCTTTCTTT. J is TRBJ1-1 and V is TRBV6-5, with a tentative D call TRBD1 (5 bases). Germline V CDR1 and CDR2: MNHEY, SVGAGI. Trimming took off 6 bases at V and 4 bases at J, with 12 bases between the two ends. The CDR3 sequence is 13 residues long.